This TCR beta chain stems from a study of OX40 agonist ivuxolimab in advanced cancers. Looking at the study overall: Averaging roughly 60 years in age, with a range of roughly 23 to 80, the cohort was about 83% male. Under the entry rules, prior anti-PD-1, anti-PD-L1 or anti-CTLA-4 therapy was allowed, and 35% to 40% had some.

Study-level findings and limits: At doses 0.1 to 3.0 mg/kg, CD4+ and CD8+ clones expanded.

Enrollment shut out patients with autoimmune disease history or systemic immunosuppression. The CDR3 has 13 residues. V lost 4 bases and J 5 bases, leaving 9 bases between the germline ends. The germline V gene has CDR1 MGHRA and CDR2 YSYEKL. Remarks on this clone: Its matching antigen is unknown.

The protocol was immunoSEQ multiplex PCR, while the TCRdb copy is restricted to in-frame clones and leaves out a portion. The data hold 20,000 to 25,000 clones, with nearly 85% observed a single time. The chain couples TRBV4-1 to TRBJ1-5; D not resolved. The sequences come from CD4+ or CD8+ T cells sorted from blood, collected in a trial of the OX40 agonist ivuxolimab. This receptor was taken from an adult with an advanced solid tumor such as melanoma, head and neck, liver or kidney cancer. CDR3 coding DNA: TGCGCCAGCAGCCCTTCGAGGGATCAGCCCCAGCATTTT. It translates to CASSPSRDQPQHF.